The source of this TCR beta chain is a study of T cell responses to AZD1222 COVID-19 vaccine. Study outcomes and limitations: Per reports, nearly half of all spike-specific TCRs target regions that are unmutated in variants.

This CDR3 is 15 amino acids long. Trimming stripped 1 base from V and 1 base from J, with 10 bases between. CDR1 LNHNV and CDR2 YYDKDF come from the germline V gene (reference sequence). About this clone itself: Its antigen is not identified.

The repertoire was sequenced with immunoSEQ multiplex PCR; TCRdb's copy has only in-frame clones and lacks some. This table holds around 35,000 clones, around 84% found once. The source was peripheral blood, collected 28 days after the second AZD1222 dose. This sequence was found in an adult who received the AZD1222 COVID-19 vaccine. This rearrangement joins TRBV15 to TRBJ1-1; the D gene is possibly TRBD1 (6 bases). In nucleotides, the CDR3 is TGTGCCACCAGCAGAGGTGGGGGGGCGAACACTGAAGCTTTCTTT. Translated, it gives CATSRGGGANTEAFF.